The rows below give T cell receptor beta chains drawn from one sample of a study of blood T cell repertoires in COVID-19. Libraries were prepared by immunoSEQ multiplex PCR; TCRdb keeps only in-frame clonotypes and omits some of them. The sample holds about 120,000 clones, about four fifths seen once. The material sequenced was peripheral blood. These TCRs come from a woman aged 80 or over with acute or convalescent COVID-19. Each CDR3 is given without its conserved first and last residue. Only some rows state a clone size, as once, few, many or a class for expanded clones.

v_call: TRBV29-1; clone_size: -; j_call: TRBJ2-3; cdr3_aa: SGDGGTDTQY
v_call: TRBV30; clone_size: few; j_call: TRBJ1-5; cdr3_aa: AWSADRNQPQH
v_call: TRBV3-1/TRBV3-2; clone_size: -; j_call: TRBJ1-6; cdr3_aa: ASSQGWVGQPDGSPLH
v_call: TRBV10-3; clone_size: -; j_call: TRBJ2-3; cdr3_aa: AISESTGTTDTQY
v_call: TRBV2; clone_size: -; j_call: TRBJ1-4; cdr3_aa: ASKQDREEKLF
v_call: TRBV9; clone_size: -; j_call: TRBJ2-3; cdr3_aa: ASSVGGEPTDTQY
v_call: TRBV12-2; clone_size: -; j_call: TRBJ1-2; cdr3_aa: ASRSPTANYGYT
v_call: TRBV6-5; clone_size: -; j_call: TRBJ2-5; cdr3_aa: ASSYSTEQPRETQY
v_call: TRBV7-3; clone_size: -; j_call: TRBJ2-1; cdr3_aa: ASSPGTSGRGRGEQF
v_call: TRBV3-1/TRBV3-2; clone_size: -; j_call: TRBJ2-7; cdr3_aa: ASRDRQGEQY
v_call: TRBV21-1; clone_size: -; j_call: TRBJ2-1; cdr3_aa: ASRCTPTRVAGSYNEQF
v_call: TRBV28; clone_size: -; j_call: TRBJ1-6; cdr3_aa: ASSSGQTSSYNSPLH
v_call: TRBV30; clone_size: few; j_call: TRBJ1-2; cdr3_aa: AGTRGVGGYT
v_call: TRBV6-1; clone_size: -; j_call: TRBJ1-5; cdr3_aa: ASSEQGYNQPQH
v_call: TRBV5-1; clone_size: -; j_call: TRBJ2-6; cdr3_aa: ASSQGTGAGANVLT
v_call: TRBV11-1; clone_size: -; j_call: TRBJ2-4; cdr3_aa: ASSSGIAKNIQY
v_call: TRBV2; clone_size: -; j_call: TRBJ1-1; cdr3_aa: ASRGQPAMNTEAF
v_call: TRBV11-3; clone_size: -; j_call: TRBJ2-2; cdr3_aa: ASSPGTGYGELF
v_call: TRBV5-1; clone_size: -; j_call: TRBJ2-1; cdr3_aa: ASSLSAGGNEQF
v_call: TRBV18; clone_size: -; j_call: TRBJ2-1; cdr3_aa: ASFSGGTSGESYNEQF
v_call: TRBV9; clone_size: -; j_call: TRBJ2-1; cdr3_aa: ASSLGPGVSYNEQF
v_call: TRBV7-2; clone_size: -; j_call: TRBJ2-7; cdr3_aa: ASSFNRGPYEQY
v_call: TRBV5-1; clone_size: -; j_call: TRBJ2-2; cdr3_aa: ASSLEGGTGELF
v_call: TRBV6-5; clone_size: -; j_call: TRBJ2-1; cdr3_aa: ASSVSGGPYNEQF
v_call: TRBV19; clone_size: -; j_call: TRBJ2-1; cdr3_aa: ASSTLRTGGWNEQF
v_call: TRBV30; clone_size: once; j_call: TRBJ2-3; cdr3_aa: AWSVLAGSTDTQY
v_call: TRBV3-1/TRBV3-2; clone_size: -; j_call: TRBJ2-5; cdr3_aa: ASSQGTFQETQY
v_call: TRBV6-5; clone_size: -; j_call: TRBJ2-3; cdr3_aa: ASMEERAVTDTQY
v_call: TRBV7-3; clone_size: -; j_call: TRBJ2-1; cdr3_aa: ASSEGLAVNEQF
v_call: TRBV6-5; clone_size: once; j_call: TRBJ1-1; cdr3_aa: ASSYYPNTEAF
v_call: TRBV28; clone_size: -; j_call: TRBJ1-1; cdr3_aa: ASSSVPQGGEAF
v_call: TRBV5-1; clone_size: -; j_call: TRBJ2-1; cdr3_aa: ASSLGLGRAGNEQF
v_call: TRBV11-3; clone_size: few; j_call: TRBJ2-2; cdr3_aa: ASSSVFPGELF
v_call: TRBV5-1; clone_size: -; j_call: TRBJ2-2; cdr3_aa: ASSLEKASGSTNTGELF
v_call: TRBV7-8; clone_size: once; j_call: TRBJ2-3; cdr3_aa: ASSLVLADTDTQY
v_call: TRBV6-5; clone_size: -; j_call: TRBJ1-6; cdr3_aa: ASGDREDSPLH
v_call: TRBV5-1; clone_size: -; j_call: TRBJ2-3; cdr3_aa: ASSLSSGFSGDTQY
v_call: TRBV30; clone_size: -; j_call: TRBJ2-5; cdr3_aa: AWSGSLAGGLQETQY
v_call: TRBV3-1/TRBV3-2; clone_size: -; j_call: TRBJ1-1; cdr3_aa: ASSQDPPGQGVGGYTEAF
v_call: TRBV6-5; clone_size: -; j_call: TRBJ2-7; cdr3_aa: ASSRGLAYEQY
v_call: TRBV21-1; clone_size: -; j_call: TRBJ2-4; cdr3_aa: ASSKVPHTGELAKNIQY
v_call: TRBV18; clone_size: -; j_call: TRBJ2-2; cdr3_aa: ASSPNQGIAGELF
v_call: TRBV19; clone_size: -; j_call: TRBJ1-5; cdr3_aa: ASSSTGGRQPQH
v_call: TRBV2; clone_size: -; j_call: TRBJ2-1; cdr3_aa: ASTAGGASYNEQF
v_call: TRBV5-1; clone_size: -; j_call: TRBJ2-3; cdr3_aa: ASSLARTVSSTDTQY
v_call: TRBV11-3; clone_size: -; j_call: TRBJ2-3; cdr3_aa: ASSSSGSTDTQY
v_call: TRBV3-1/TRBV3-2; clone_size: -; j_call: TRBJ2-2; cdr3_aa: ASSLWTVNTGELF
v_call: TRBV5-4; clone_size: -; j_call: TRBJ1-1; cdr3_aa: ASSWGQGNTEAF
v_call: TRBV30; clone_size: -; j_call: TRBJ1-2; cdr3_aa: AWSAAGDRVNRGYT
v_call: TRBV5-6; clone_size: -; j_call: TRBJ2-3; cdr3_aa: ASSFRGQSTDTQY
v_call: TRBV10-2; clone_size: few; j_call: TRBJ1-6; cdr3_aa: ASSETASNSPLH
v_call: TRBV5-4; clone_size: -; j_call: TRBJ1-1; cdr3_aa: ASSRGEGLHTEAF
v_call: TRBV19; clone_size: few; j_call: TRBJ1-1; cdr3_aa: ASSSTIAF
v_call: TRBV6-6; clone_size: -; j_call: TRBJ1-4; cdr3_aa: ASSYSWSEKLF
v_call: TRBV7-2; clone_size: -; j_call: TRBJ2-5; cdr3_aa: ASSSPKTGQRGTQY